This record covers a single TCR beta chain. The entry originates in a study of blood T cell repertoires in COVID-19. Study in general: The origin of the acute and convalescent COVID-19 samples was the United States, Italy and Spain. PBMCs, B-cell-depleted T cells, or T cells provided the cDNA or gDNA that made up the material.

Original processing methods: Cell counts per sample came from amplifying reference gene primers. TCRdb's table, derived via immunoSEQ multiplex PCR, lists solely in-frame clones and lacks some. D and trimming come from the DNA, and the V and J calls and clone size come from that table. The table includes 80,000 or so clones, roughly 86% detected once. The CDR3 is made up of 15 amino acids. Trimming at V came to 4 bases and at J to 6 bases, leaving 9 bases not matched to a gene. CDR1 is LNHDA, CDR2 SQIVND, per germline (reference sequence). The chain combines TRBV19 with TRBJ2-1, with 7 bases matching TRBD1. Specimen: peripheral blood. The receptor comes from an older woman with acute or convalescent COVID-19. Written as DNA, the CDR3 is TGTGCCAGTAGTAGAGACAGGGAATTAAGCAATGAGCAGTTCTTC. Translation: CASSRDRELSNEQFF.